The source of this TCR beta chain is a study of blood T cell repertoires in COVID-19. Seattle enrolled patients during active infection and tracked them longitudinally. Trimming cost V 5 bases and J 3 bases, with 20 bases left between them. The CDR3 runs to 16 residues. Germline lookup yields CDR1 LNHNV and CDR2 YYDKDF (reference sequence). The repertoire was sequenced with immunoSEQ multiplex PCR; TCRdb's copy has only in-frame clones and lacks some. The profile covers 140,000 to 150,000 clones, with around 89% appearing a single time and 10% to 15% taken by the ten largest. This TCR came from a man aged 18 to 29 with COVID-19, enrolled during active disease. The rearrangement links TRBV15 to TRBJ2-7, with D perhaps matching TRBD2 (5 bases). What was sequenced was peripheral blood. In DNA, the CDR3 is TGTGCCACCAGCGCTTCGGAGGAGCACCTATTCTACGAGCAGTACTTC. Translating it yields CATSASEEHLFYEQYF.